These 10 T cell receptor beta chains share one sample of origin, sequenced in a study of shared clonotypes between healthy human individuals. Using immunoSEQ multiplex PCR, the repertoire was profiled, and TCRdb retains in-frame clones only, with some absent. Among some 900,000 clones, over 60% were seen once, and the ten largest hold 1.5%. The specimen sequenced was memory CD4+ T cells sorted from blood. Subset indicated: CD45RA-negative fraction. The origin of the receptors is a young man in good health.

On this clone: Within the sample, other DNA sequences also encode this same CDR3. The chain carries TRBV7-9 and TRBJ1-3, with TRBD1 as a possible D gene (6 bases). The CDR3 is 15 residues long. CDR1 and CDR2 from the germline V gene are SEHNR and FQNEAQ (reference sequence). V was shortened by 0 bases and J by 4 bases, with 10 bases between the two germline ends. This CDR3 is CASSLASGTGNTIYF. CDR3 nucleotides: TGTGCCAGCAGCTTAGCGTCCGGGACAGGAAACACCATATATTTT.

This chain uses TRBV5-1 with TRBJ1-2; no clear D gene. V lost 2 bases, J lost 1 base, and 6 bases lay in between. The CDR3 length is 13 residues. Germline V gene sequence: CDR1 SGHRS, CDR2 YFSETQ. The CDR3 nucleotides are TGCGCCAGCAGCTTTGGCATTAACTATGGCTACACCTTC. Translation gives CASSFGINYGYTF.

CDR3 residues: CASSTAGTGSGYTF. In DNA form, the CDR3 reads TGTGCCAGCAGCACAGCCGGGACAGGGAGCGGCTACACCTTC. This chain links TRBV7-9 with TRBJ1-2, with TRBD1 matching 9 bases. J was trimmed by 8 bases and V by 5 bases; bases with no gene match: 9. Germline V lookup: CDR1 SEHNR, CDR2 FQNEAQ (reference sequence). The CDR3 spans 14 residues.

The genes are TRBV4-1 and TRBJ1-1, with TRBD1 matching 8 bases. V lost 0 bases, J lost 10 bases, and 7 bases stayed unmatched. This CDR3 is 14 amino acids long. CDR1 is MGHRA and CDR2 is YSYEKL in the germline V gene. CDR3 DNA sequence: TGCGCCAGCAGCCAAGAGGGACAGGTCCTTGGAGCTTTCTTT. This translates into CASSQEGQVLGAFF.

DNA of the CDR3: TGTGCCAGCAGCTTAACAGGGGTGGAAAAACTGTTTTTT. Protein: CASSLTGVEKLFF. V is TRBV11-2 and J is TRBJ1-4; 7 bases fit TRBD1. V was clipped by 2 bases and J by 8 bases; unmatched bases: 2. The CDR3 totals 13 residues. The V gene's germline CDR1 is SGHAT and CDR2 FQNNGV.

To note about this clone: One end of the junction varies from germline; a read error may be responsible. This chain links TRBV7-7 with TRBJ1-1; 8 bases fit TRBD1. CDR1 SSHAT and CDR2 FNYEAQ come from the germline V gene (reference sequence). The CDR3 extends over 14 amino acids. CDR3 sequence reads: CASSPGQGNTEAFF. The CDR3 DNA reads as TGTGCTAGCAGCCCCGGACAGGGGAACACTGAAGCTTTCTTT. The full variable domain, with the rest looked up from reference TRBV7-7 and TRBJ1-1, is GAGVSQSPRYKVTKRGQDVTLRCDPISSHATLYWYQQALGQGPEFLTYFNYEAQPDKSGLPSDRFSAERPEGSISTLTIQRTEQRDSAMYRCASSPGQGNTEAFFGQGTRLTVV.

The chain links TRBV14 to TRBJ1-3; D gene unclear. The CDR3 totals 20 residues. V was clipped by 4 bases and J by 1 base, with 26 bases between them. Germline V gene data show CDR1 as SGHDN and CDR2 as FVKESK. CDR3: CASSPLGGRHLTGSGNTIYF. The CDR3 DNA follows: TGTGCCAGCAGCCCCCTAGGTGGGAGACATCTGACCGGGTCTGGAAACACCATATATTTT.

This clone was seen only once. This chain uses TRBV4-3 with TRBJ2-4, with D perhaps matching TRBD2 (6 bases). CDR3 length: 15 amino acids. V shed 0 bases and J shed 8 bases, with 14 bases lying between them. Per germline, CDR1 LGHNA and CDR2 YSLEER. The CDR3: CASSQEWVAAHIQYF. The CDR3, as DNA: TGCGCCAGCAGCCAAGAATGGGTAGCGGCACACATTCAGTACTTC.

This clone was observed a few times. This sequence joins TRBV4-1 and TRBJ1-3; D is perhaps TRBD1 (5 bases). The CDR3 has 15 amino acids. From germline, CDR1 is MGHRA and CDR2 YSYEKL. Trimming stripped 4 bases from V and 0 bases from J, with 10 bases between. The CDR3 here is CASSPGQFSGNTIYF. The CDR3 DNA reads TGCGCCAGCAGCCCCGGACAATTCTCTGGAAACACCATATATTTT.

The chain is built from TRBV6-1 and TRBJ1-5, with TRBD1 matching over 10 bases. J was trimmed by 2 bases and V by 3 bases; bases with no gene match: 4. CDR3 size: 16 residues. The germline CDR1 and CDR2 sequences are MNHNS and SASEGT. The CDR3 sequence is CASSEGTGVRNQPQHF. CDR3 nucleotide sequence: TGTGCCAGCAGTGAGGGGACAGGGGTCCGCAATCAGCCCCAGCATTTT.